Following are 22 T cell receptor beta chains from one sample sequenced in a study of CXCR3-negative and CXCR3-positive naive CD8 T cells. Findings and limits, study-wide: Comparison of naive cells showed more hydrophobic TRB CDR3s in CXCR3-positive than in CXCR3-negative naive cells.

In preparing the TRB cDNA libraries, 5' RACE with UMI labels was used. For each CDR3 protein, TCRdb gives one entry from its re-call of the 5' RACE reads, without DNA. The table for this sample gives over 150,000 distinct CDR3 sequences. No cognate antigen is known for these TCRs. Sequencing used naive CXCR3+ CD8+ T cells from blood. Subset in this sample: CD45RO-CCR7+CD27+CD95- naive CD8+ T cells expressing CXCR3 (TNR3+). These receptors were collected from a human donor in good health. Some clones in this sample may be carry-over from other donors' samples.

The rearrangement joins TRBV4-1 to TRBJ1-1. Germline values: CDR1 MGHRA, CDR2 YSYEKL. The CDR3 length is 13 residues. This chain's CDR3 is CASSQDLNTEAFF.

J is TRBJ2-2 and V is TRBV12-3 or TRBV12-4; checking the TCRdb D call of TRBD1 is not possible without DNA. The CDR3 has 18 residues. CDR3 amino acids: CASKRPAPQGHRTGELFF.

The rearrangement links TRBV6-1 to TRBJ2-1. This CDR3 has 12 amino acids. Germline-derived CDR1 and CDR2 are MNHNS and SASEGT. The CDR3 loop reads CASSEVRNEQFF.

The J gene is TRBJ1-1, the V gene TRBV7-9; TCRdb calls TRBD1, which cannot be checked without DNA. The germline V gene encodes CDR1 SEHNR and CDR2 FQNEAQ (reference sequence). This CDR3 has 19 amino acids. The CDR3 spells CASSFPEGGAGVMNTEAFF.

This chain links TRBV28 with TRBJ2-3; without DNA, the TCRdb call of TRBD2 cannot be checked. This CDR3 contains 18 residues. Looked up from germline, CDR1 is MDHEN and CDR2 is SYDVKM. The CDR3 sequence is CASSPGTSGRAWADTQYF.

J is TRBJ2-7 and V is TRBV28; TCRdb returns TRBD2, unconfirmable since there is no DNA. Germline CDR1 MDHEN, CDR2 SYDVKM. The length of the CDR3 is 14 residues. CDR3 amino acids: CASSLGGLGYEQYF.

The V gene is TRBV7-9, the J gene TRBJ1-6. The germline V gene encodes CDR1 SEHNR and CDR2 FQNEAQ (reference sequence). This CDR3 is built from 16 residues. The CDR3 is CASSLVFQGHNSPLHF.

The chain couples TRBV12-3 or TRBV12-4 to TRBJ2-1. This CDR3 has 13 residues. The CDR3 loop is CASSLYRDNEQFF.

This chain connects TRBV19 to TRBJ1-3; TCRdb's D gene call, TRBD1, goes unchecked for lack of DNA. From germline, CDR1 is LNHDA and CDR2 SQIVND (reference sequence). The CDR3 covers 15 residues. The CDR3 reads CASTPAGAVGNTIYF.

The rearrangement joins TRBV19 to TRBJ1-3. The germline CDR1 and CDR2 sequences are LNHDA and SQIVND (reference sequence). CDR3 length: 12 residues. This chain's CDR3 is CASGNSGNTIYF.

The V gene is TRBV29-1, the J gene TRBJ2-1; TCRdb's D call, TRBD1, is unchecked because there is no DNA. The CDR3 spans 13 residues. The V gene's germline CDR1 is SQVTM and CDR2 ANQGSEA. The CDR3 loop is CSVTGVMDNEQFF.

CDR3: CATSRARDYDEQFF. The J gene is TRBJ2-1, the V gene TRBV15; TCRdb gives TRBD1 as the D gene, but with no DNA this cannot be confirmed. Germline assignment: CDR1 LNHNV and CDR2 YYDKDF (reference sequence). This CDR3 comprises 14 residues. The full variable domain, rest sourced from reference TRBV15 and TRBJ2-1, is DAMVIQNPRYQVTQFGKPVTLSCSQTLNHNVMYWYQQKSSQAPKLLFHYYDKDFNNEADTPDNFQSRRPNTSFCFLDIRSPGLGDTAMYLCATSRARDYDEQFFGPGTRLTVL.

The chain employs TRBV27 and TRBJ1-1; TCRdb indicates TRBD1, and absent DNA this call remains unverified. The CDR3 runs 14 residues. Germline V gives CDR1 MNHEY, CDR2 SMNVEV (reference sequence). The CDR3 region is CASSFGTADTEAFF.

The rearrangement joins TRBV29-1 to TRBJ1-1; TCRdb designates TRBD1, a call that cannot be tested without DNA. Germline-derived CDR1 and CDR2 are SQVTM and ANQGSEA. The CDR3 runs to 13 residues. The CDR3 sequence: CSGTSGAGTEAFF. Full variable domain (outside the CDR3, taken from reference TRBV29-1 and TRBJ1-1): SAVISQKPSRDICQRGTSLTIQCQVDSQVTMMFWYRQQPGQSLTLIATANQGSEATYESGFVIDKFPISRPNLTFSTLTVSNMSPEDSSIYLCSGTSGAGTEAFFGQGTRLTVV.

The V call is TRBV7-9, the J call TRBJ2-2; TCRdb calls TRBD1, which cannot be checked without DNA. The length of the CDR3 is 13 residues. The germline CDR1 and CDR2 sequences are SEHNR and FQNEAQ (reference sequence). CDR3 sequence: CARTGANTGELFF.

The chain links TRBV14 to TRBJ1-1. The germline V gene encodes CDR1 SGHDN and CDR2 FVKESK. This CDR3 is built from 15 residues. The CDR3: CASSPRDSGYTEAFF.

This sequence joins TRBV29-1 and TRBJ2-1; checking the TCRdb D call of TRBD1 is not possible without DNA. CDR1 is SQVTM, CDR2 ANQGSEA, per germline. The CDR3 contains 11 residues. CDR3 loop: CSLLRGGERFF.

The chain joins TRBV10-3 to TRBJ2-3; absent DNA, TCRdb's TRBD1 call cannot be checked. The CDR3 extends over 15 amino acids. Germline assignment: CDR1 ENHRY and CDR2 SYGVKD. CDR3 residues: CATLRDDRGLDTQYF.

The chain has TRBV4-1 and TRBJ2-7. In germline, CDR1 is MGHRA, CDR2 YSYEKL. The CDR3 covers 14 residues. CDR3 loop: CASSLFWTTGEQYF.

The rearrangement uses TRBV10-2 and TRBJ2-7; absent DNA, TCRdb's TRBD2 call cannot be checked. The length of the CDR3 is 14 residues. Germline lookup yields CDR1 WSHSY and CDR2 SAAADI. This CDR3 is CASSKRTLDYEQYF.

The chain employs TRBV29-1 and TRBJ2-5; TCRdb proposes TRBD1, but this gene call is untestable without DNA. The CDR3 extends over 15 amino acids. In germline, CDR1 is SQVTM, CDR2 ANQGSEA. CDR3 sequence reads: CSVEDPGTSQETQYF.

V and J are TRBV29-1 and TRBJ2-1; with no DNA, the TCRdb D assignment of TRBD2 cannot be verified. The CDR3 covers 15 residues. Germline V gene lookup returns CDR1 SQVTM and CDR2 ANQGSEA. CDR3 loop: CSVEDRGGDYNEQFF.